This TCR beta chain is from a study of blood T cell repertoires in COVID-19. Study as a whole: There were acute and convalescent COVID-19 samples, and they came from the United States, Italy and Spain. PBMCs, B-cell-depleted T cells, or T cells provided the cDNA or gDNA that made up the material.

With 5 bases clipped from V and 2 bases from J, the junction kept 4 bases outside the gene matches. CDR1 LNHDA and CDR2 SQIVND come from the germline V gene (reference sequence). This CDR3 spans 14 amino acids. As originally analysed: By means of reference gene primer amplification, nucleated cell counts were estimated. Sequencing used immunoSEQ multiplex PCR; TCRdb keeps in-frame clones, though not all of them. V, J and clone size are taken as reported in that table, and D and trimming were inferred from the DNA itself. The sample consists of around 94,000 clones, about 85% of them appearing once. This chain connects TRBV19 to TRBJ2-7; 9 bases agree with TRBD2. The TCR originated in a middle-aged man with active COVID-19. The sample was peripheral blood. CDR3 DNA: TGTGCCAGTAGTCGGCGGGGGGGAGCCTACGAGCAGTACTTC. It translates to CASSRRGGAYEQYF.